A single sample is the source of the 5 T cell receptor beta chains below, sequenced in a study of blood T cell repertoires in COVID-19. Sequencing was performed with immunoSEQ multiplex PCR; in TCRdb, only in-frame clones are kept and a portion is missing. This table has more than 120,000 clones, more than 75% appearing once. The specimen was peripheral blood. The receptors come from a human donor with acute or convalescent COVID-19. The donor label of this sample is uncertain.

The genes are TRBV18 and TRBJ1-3; D not certain. CDR1 is KGHSH and CDR2 is LQKENI in the germline V gene. The CDR3 runs to 16 residues. V was clipped by 3 bases and J by 0 bases, with 12 bases between them. The CDR3 DNA reads TGTGCCAGCTCACCGCCTTCAGTGTCCTCTGGAAACACCATATATTTT. Translation: CASSPPSVSSGNTIYF. The whole variable domain, filled in from reference TRBV18 and TRBJ1-3, reads NAGVMQNPRHLVRRRGQEARLRCSPMKGHSHVYWYRQLPEEGLKFMVYLQKENIIDESGMPKERFSAEFPKEGPSILRIQQVVRGDSAAYFCASSPPSVSSGNTIYFGEGSWLTVV.

This clone occurred a few times. The chain joins TRBV5-6 to TRBJ1-2; 11 bases line up with TRBD1. Trimming at V came to 4 bases and at J to 4 bases, leaving 9 bases not matched to a gene. Germline loops: CDR1 SGHDT, CDR2 YYEEEE. This CDR3 contains 16 residues. This CDR3 reads CASSVGQGAMSYGYTF. The DNA for the CDR3 is TGTGCCAGCAGCGTCGGACAGGGGGCAATGAGCTATGGCTACACCTTC.

This clone was observed once. The chain combines TRBV6-2 or TRBV6-3 with TRBJ2-1; a possible D gene is TRBD2 (6 bases). The V end lost 5 bases, the J end lost 9 bases, and 17 bases lay between the germline ends. Germline V gives CDR1 MNHEY, CDR2 SVGEGT. The CDR3 is 14 residues long. The CDR3 coding sequence is TGTGCCAGCAGTACTAGCAGGGTTTTGGGTGAGCAGTTCTTC. This gives the protein CASSTSRVLGEQFF.

The chain combines TRBV7-8 with TRBJ1-2; 10 bases align to TRBD1. The length of the CDR3 is 17 residues. The trim removed 5 bases at V and 4 bases at J, leaving 13 bases unmatched. Germline-derived CDR1 and CDR2 are SGHVS and FQNEAQ. Here the CDR3 reads CASSLRLSGTGVYGYTF. The CDR3 DNA is TGTGCCAGCAGCCTCCGGCTATCCGGGACAGGGGTCTATGGCTACACCTTC.

The genes are TRBV19 and TRBJ2-3, with a possible D match to TRBD2 (6 bases). Germline loops: CDR1 LNHDA, CDR2 SQIVND (reference sequence). There are 13 residues in the CDR3. The V and J ends lost 6 bases and 5 bases respectively, with 12 bases between them. The CDR3 protein is CASSGGSGDTQYF. The DNA of the CDR3 is TGTGCCAGTAGCGGGGGTAGTGGAGATACGCAGTATTTT.